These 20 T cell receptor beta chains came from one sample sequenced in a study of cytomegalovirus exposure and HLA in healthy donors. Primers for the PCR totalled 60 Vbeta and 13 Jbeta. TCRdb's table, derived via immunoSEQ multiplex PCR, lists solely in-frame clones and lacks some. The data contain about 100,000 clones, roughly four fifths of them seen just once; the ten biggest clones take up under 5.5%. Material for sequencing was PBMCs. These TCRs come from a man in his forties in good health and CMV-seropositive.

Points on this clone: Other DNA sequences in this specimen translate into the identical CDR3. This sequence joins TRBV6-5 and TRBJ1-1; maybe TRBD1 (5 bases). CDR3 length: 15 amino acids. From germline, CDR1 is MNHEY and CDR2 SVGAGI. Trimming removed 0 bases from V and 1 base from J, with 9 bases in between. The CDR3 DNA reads TGTGCCAGCAGTTACTCGGGAACAGGGAACACTGAAGCTTTCTTT. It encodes CASSYSGTGNTEAFF.

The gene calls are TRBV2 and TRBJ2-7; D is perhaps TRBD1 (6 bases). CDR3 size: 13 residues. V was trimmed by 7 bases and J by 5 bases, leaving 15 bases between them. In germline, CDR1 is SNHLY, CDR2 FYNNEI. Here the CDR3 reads CASNNRVRNEQYF. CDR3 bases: TGTGCCAGCAACAACAGGGTAAGGAACGAGCAGTACTTC.

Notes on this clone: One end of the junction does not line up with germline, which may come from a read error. The CDR3 region is CASSTSGRPRF. As DNA, the CDR3 is TGTGCCAGCAGCACTAGCGGGAGGCCCCGGTTC. The chain joins TRBV7-9 to TRBJ2-7; 12 nucleotides match TRBD2. Germline-derived CDR1 and CDR2 are SEHNR and FQNEAQ (reference sequence). The CDR3 runs to 11 residues.

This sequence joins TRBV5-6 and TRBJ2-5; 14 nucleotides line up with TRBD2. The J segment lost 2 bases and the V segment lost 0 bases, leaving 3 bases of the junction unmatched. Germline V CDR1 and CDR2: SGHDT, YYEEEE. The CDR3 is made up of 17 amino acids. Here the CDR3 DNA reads TGTGCCAGCAGCTTGGGACTAGCGGGGGGGCGACAAGAGACCCAGTACTTC. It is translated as CASSLGLAGGRQETQYF.

CDR3 nucleotide sequence: TGTGCCAGCAGCAAACAGGGGGCCGGTGAAAAACTGTTTTTT. Translating it yields CASSKQGAGEKLFF. The chain couples TRBV9 to TRBJ1-4; TRBD1 aligns across 9 bases. The CDR3 loop spans 14 amino acids. J lost 7 bases, V lost 4 bases, and 5 bases had no gene match. Per the germline V gene, CDR1 is SGDLS and CDR2 is YYNGEE.

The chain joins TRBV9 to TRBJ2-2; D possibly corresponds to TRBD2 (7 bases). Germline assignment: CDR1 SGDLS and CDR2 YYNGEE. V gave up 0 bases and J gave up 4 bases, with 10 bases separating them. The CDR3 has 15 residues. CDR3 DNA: TGTGCCAGCAGCGTAGGCGGGGGCGGCACCGGGGAGCTGTTTTTT. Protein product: CASSVGGGGTGELFF.

The CDR3 spells CASSGGTASYEQYF. Here the CDR3 DNA reads TGTGCCAGTAGTGGGGGGACAGCCTCCTACGAGCAGTACTTC. The chain couples TRBV19 to TRBJ2-7, with D possibly matching TRBD1 (7 bases). The germline V and J ends were trimmed by 5 bases and 0 bases, with 11 bases remaining between them. CDR3 length equals 14 residues. Germline assignment: CDR1 LNHDA and CDR2 SQIVND (reference sequence).

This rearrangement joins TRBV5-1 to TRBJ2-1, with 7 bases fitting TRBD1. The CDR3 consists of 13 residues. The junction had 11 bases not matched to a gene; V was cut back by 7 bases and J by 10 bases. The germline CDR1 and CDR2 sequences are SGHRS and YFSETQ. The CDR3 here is CASGAGTALEQFF. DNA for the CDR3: TGCGCCAGCGGCGCAGGGACAGCCCTAGAGCAGTTCTTC.

In DNA form, the CDR3 reads TGTGCTAGTGGTTTTAATGGGGGAGGCCACACTGAAGCTTTCTTT. It is translated as CASGFNGGGHTEAFF. The V and J genes are TRBV12-5 and TRBJ1-1; perhaps TRBD1 as D (5 bases). The CDR3 is 15 residues long. V lost 3 bases to trimming and J lost 3 bases, with 14 bases between them. Germline CDR1 reads LGHNT; CDR2 reads FRNRAP.

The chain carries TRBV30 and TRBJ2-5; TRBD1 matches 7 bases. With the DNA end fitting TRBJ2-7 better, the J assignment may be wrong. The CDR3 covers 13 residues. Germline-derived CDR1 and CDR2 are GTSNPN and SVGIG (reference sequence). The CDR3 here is CAWTTGTSYEQYF. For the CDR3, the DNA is TGTGCCTGGACGACAGGGACGTCCTACGAGCAGTACTTC.

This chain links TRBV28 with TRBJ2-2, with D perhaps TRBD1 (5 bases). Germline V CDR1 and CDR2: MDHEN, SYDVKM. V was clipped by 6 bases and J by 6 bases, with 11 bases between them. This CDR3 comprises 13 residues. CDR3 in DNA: TGTGCCAGCAGACCCGGACAACCCGGGGAGCTGTTTTTT. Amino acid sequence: CASRPGQPGELFF.

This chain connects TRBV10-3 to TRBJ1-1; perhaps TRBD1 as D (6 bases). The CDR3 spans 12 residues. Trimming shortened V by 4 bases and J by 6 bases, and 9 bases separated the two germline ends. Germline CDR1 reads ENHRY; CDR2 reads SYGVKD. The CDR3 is CAISGTAPEAFF. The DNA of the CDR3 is TGTGCCATCAGTGGGACAGCACCTGAAGCTTTCTTT.

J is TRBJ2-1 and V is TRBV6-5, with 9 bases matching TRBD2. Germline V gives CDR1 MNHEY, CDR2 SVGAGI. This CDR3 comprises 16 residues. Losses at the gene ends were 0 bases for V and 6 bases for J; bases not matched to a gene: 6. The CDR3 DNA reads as TGTGCCAGCAGTTACTCACGTCGTAGCGGGAGCAATGAGCAGTTCTTC. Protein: CASSYSRRSGSNEQFF.

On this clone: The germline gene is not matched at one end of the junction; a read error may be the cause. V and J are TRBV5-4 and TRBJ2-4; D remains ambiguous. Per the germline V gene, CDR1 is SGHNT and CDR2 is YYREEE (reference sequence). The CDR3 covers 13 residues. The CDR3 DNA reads TGTGCCAGCAGCTTGGACAAGAAAAACAGTCAGTACTTC. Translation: CASSLDKKNSQYF.

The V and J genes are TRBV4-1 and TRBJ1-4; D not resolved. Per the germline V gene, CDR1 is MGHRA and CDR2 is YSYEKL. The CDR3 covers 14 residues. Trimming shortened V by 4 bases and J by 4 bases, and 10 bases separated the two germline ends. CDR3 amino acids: CASSRQGGNEKLFF. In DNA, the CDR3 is TGCGCCAGCAGCCGACAAGGAGGTAATGAAAAACTGTTTTTT.

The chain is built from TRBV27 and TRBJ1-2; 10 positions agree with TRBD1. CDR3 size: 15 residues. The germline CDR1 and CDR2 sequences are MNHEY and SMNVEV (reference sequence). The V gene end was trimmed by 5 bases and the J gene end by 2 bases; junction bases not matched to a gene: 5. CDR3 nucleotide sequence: TGTGCCAGCAGTGTGACAGGGGGCGGAAACTATGGCTACACCTTC. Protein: CASSVTGGGNYGYTF.

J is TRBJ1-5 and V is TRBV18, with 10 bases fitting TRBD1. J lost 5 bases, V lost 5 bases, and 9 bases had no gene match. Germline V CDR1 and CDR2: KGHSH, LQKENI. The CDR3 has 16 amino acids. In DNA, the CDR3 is TGTGCCAGCTCATCGACCGGGACAGGGGCGGATCAGCCCCAGCATTTT. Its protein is CASSSTGTGADQPQHF.

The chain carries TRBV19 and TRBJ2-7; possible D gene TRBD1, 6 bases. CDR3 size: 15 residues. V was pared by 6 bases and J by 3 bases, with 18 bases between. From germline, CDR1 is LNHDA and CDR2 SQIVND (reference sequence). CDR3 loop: CASSLFHTGIYEQYF. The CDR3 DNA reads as TGTGCCAGTAGCCTCTTTCATACAGGGATCTACGAGCAGTACTTC. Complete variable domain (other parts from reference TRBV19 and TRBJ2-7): DGGITQSPKYLFRKEGQNVTLSCEQNLNHDAMYWYRQDPGQGLRLIYYSQIVNDFQKGDIAEGYSVSREKKESFPLTVTSAQKNPTAFYLCASSLFHTGIYEQYFGPGTRLTVT.

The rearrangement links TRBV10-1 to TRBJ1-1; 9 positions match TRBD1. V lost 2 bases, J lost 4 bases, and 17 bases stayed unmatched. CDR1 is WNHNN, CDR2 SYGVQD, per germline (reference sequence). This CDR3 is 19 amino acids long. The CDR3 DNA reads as TGCGCCAGCAGTGAGACAATAGACCGGGACAGGGCATCTGGCACTGAAGCTTTCTTT. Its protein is CASSETIDRDRASGTEAFF.

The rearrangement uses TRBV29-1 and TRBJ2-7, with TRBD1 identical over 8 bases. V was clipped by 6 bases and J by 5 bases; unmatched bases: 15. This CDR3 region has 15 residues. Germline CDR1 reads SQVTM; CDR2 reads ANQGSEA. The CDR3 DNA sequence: TGCAGCGTGACCCCGCCAGGACAGGGTTACGACGAGCAGTACTTC. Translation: CSVTPPGQGYDEQYF.